This T cell receptor beta chain stems from a study of Graves' ophthalmopathy and Graves' hyperthyroidism. This clonotype turned up a few times. The target antigen is unknown. The CDR3 extends over 12 amino acids. Trimming pared 5 bases from V and 3 bases from J, leaving 7 bases between. The study amplified TCR beta CDR3 regions using RNA transcripts. HTBI primers were used in a first-round RT-PCR, which preceded a second-round multiplex PCR. From the multiplex PCR reads, TCRdb called clonotypes with MiXCR, one entry per CDR3 protein. The repertoire holds a few hundred thousand distinct CDR3 sequences, with 17% as singletons. Study results and caveats: Stable hyperthyroidism and ophthalmopathy were told apart by a 13-signature model, which achieved approximately 87% sensitivity and nearly 84% specificity.

Certain patients, namely those with other autoimmune diseases, uncontrolled infections, pregnancy or lactation, were excluded. The evidence that diagnosis relied on was clinical symptoms, serum thyroxine, TRAb, thyroid ultrasound and orbital computed tomography. The TCR was taken from an adult woman with stable Graves' hyperthyroidism. Input material: peripheral blood. The rearrangement uses TRBV12-3 or TRBV12-4 and TRBJ1-1, with D unresolved. DNA for the CDR3: TGTGCCAGCAGTCCAGATTACACTGAAGCTTTCTTT. Residues: CASSPDYTEAFF.